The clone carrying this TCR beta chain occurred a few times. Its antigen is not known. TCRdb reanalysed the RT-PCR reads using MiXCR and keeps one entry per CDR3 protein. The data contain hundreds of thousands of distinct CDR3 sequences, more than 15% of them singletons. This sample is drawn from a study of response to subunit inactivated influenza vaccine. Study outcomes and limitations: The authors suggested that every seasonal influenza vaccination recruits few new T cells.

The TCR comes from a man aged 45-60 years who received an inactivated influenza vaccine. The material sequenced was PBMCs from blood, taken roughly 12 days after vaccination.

The CDR3 region is CASSLALTGLAGANVLTF. The CDR3 DNA reads TGTGCCAGCAGCTTAGCTTTGACAGGGCTGGCTGGGGCCAACGTCCTGACTTTC. J is TRBJ2-6 and V is TRBV11-1, with 7 bases lining up with TRBD1. V lost 0 bases and J lost 2; bases outside the gene matches: 7. The CDR3 loop spans 18 amino acids. From germline, CDR1 is SGHAT and CDR2 FQDESV (reference sequence).